This T cell receptor (beta chain) was profiled in a study of blood T cell repertoires in COVID-19. Overall study context: Some COVID-19 samples were acute and others convalescent; all came from the United States, Italy and Spain. T cells, B-cell-depleted T cells, or PBMCs provided the cDNA or gDNA that served as material.

In the original processing: The assay estimated nucleated cells by amplifying reference gene primers. Produced via immunoSEQ multiplex PCR; TCRdb's table is partial and in-frame only. V, J and clone size were drawn from that table, and D and trimming were deduced from the DNA. The sample has 250,000 to 300,000 clones, around 81% seen once. Trimming removed 0 bases from V and 0 bases from J, with 7 bases in between. CDR1 SGHRS and CDR2 YFSETQ come from the germline V gene. The CDR3 runs 14 residues. The source is a woman aged 55-69 years with active or convalescent COVID-19. Sequenced sample: peripheral blood. The chain uses TRBV5-1 and TRBJ2-7, with D tentatively TRBD1 (6 bases). CDR3 sequence reads: CASSLGDNSYEQYF. CDR3 DNA sequence: TGCGCCAGCAGCTTGGGGGACAACTCCTACGAGCAGTACTTC.